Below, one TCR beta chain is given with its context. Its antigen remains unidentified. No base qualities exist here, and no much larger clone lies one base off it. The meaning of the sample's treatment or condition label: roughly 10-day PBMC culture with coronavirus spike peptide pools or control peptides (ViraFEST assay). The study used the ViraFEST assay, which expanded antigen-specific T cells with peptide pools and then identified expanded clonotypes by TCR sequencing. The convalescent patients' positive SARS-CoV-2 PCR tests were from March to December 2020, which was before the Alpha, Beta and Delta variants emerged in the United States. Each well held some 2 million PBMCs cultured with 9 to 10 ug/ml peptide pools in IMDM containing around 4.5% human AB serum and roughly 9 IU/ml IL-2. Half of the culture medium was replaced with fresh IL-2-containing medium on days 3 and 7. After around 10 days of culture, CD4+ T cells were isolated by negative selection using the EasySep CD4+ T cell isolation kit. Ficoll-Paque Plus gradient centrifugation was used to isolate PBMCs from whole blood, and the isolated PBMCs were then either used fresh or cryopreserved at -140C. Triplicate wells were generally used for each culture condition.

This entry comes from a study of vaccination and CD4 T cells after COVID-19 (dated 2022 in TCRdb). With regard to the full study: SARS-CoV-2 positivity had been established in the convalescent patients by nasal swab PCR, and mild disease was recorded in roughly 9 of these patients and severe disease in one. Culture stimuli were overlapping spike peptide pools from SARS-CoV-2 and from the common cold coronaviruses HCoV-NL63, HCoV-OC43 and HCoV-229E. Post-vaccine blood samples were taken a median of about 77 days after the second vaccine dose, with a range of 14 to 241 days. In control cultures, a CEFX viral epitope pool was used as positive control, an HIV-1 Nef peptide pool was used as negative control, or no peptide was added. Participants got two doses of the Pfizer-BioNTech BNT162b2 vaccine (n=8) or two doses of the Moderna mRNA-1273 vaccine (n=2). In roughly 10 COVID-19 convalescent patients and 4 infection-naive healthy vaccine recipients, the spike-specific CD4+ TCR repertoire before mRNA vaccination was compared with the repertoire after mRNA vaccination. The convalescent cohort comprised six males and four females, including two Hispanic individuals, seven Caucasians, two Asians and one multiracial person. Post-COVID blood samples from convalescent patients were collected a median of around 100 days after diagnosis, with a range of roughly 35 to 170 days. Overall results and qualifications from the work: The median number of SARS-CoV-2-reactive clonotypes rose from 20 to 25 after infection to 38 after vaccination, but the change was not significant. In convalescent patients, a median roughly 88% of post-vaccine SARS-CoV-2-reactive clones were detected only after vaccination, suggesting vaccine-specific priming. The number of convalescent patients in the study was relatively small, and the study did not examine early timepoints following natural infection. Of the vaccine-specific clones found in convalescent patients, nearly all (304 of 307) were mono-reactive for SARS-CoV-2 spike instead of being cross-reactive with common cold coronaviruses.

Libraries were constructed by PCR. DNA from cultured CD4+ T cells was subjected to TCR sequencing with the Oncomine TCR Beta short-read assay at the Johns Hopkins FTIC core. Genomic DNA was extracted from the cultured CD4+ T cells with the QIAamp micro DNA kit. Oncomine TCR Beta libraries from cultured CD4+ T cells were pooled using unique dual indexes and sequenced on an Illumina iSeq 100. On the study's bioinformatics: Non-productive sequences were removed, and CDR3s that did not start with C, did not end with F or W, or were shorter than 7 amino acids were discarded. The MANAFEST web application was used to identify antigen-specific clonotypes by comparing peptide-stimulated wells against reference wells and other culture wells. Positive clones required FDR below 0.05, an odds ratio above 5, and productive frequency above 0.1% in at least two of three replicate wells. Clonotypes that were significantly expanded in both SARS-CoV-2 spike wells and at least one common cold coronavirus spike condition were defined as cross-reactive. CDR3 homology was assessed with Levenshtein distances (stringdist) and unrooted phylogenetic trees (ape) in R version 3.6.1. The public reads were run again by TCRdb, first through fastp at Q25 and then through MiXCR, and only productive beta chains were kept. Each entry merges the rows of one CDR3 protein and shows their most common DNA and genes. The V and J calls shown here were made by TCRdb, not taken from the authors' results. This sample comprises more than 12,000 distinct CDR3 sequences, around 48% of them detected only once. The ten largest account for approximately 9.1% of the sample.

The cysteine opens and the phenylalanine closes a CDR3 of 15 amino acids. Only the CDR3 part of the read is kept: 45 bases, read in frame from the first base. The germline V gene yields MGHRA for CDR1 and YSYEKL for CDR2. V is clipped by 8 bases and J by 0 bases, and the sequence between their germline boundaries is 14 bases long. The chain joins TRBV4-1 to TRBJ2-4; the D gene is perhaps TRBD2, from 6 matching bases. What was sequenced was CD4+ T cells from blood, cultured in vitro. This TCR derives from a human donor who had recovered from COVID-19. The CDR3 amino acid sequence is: CASGPGLLAKNIQYF. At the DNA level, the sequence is TGCGCCAGCGGCCCAGGACTACTAGCCAAAAACATTCAGTACTTC.